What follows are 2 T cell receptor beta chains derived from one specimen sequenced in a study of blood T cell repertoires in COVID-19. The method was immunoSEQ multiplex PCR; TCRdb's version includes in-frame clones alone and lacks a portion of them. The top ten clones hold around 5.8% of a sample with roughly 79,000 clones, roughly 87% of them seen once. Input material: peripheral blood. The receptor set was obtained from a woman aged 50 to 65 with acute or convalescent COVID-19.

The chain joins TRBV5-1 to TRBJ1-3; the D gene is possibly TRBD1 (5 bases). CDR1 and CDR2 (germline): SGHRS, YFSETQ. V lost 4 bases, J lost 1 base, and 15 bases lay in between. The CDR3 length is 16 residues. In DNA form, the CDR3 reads TGCGCCAGCAGCCGCTCGGGGGAGATATCTGGAAACACCATATATTTT. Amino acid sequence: CASSRSGEISGNTIYF.

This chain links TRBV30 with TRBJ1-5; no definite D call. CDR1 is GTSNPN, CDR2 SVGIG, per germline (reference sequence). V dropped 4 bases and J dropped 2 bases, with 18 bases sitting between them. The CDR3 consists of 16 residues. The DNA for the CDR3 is TGTGCCTGGACCCCAAGTTCCAACTATCGCAATCAGCCCCAGCATTTT. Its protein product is CAWTPSSNYRNQPQHF.